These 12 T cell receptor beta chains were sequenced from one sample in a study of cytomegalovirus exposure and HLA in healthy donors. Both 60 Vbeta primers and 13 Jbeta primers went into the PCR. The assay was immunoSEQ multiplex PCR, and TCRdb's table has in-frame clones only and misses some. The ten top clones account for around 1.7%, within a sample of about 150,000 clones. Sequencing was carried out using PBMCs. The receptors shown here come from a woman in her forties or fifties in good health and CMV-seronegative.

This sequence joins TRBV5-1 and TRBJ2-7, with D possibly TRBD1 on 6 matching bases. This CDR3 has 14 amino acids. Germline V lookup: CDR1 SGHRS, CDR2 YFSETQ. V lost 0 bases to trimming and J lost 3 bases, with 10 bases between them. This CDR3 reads CASSLEPGVYEQYF. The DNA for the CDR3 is TGCGCCAGCAGCTTGGAACCAGGGGTCTACGAGCAGTACTTC. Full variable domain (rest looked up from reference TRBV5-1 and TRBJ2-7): KAGVTQTPRYLIKTRGQQVTLSCSPISGHRSVSWYQQTPGQGLQFLFEYFSETQRNKGNFPGRFSGRQFSNSRSEMNVSTLELGDSALYLCASSLEPGVYEQYFGPGTRLTVT.

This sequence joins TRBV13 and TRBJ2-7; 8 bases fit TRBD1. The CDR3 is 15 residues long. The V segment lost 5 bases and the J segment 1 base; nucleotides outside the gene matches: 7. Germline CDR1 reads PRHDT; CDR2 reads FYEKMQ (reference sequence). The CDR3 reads CASSQRTGNSYEQYF. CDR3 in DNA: TGTGCCAGCAGCCAAAGGACAGGGAATTCCTACGAGCAGTACTTC.

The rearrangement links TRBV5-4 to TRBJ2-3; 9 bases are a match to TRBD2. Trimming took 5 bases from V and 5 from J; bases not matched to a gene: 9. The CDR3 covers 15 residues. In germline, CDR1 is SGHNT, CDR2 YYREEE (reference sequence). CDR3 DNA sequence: TGTGCCAGCAGTTCGGGCGGGAGGGCGAGAGATACGCAGTATTTT. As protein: CASSSGGRARDTQYF.

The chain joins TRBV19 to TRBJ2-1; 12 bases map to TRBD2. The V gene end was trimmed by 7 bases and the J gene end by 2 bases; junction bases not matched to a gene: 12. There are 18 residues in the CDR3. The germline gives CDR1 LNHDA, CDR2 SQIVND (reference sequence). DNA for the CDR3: TGTGCCAGTAAGGGCCTAGCGGGAGGGCGTAGCACCTACAATGAGCAGTTCTTC. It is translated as CASKGLAGGRSTYNEQFF.

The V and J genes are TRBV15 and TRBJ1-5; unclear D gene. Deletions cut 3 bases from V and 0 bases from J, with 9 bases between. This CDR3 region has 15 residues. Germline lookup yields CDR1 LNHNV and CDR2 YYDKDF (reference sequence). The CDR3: CATSRAQASNQPQHF. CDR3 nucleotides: TGTGCCACCAGCAGGGCGCAGGCTAGCAATCAGCCCCAGCATTTT.

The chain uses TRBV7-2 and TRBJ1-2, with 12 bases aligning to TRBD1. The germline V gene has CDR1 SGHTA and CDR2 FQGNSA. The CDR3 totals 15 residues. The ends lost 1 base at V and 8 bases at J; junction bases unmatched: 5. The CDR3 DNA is TGTGCCAGCAGCTTAGTGGGACAGGGGGCCTTCGGCTACACCTTC. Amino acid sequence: CASSLVGQGAFGYTF.

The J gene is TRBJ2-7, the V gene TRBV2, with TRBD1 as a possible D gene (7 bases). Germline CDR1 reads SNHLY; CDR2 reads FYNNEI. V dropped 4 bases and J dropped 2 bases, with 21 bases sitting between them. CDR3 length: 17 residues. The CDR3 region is CASSVAAQRDSAYEQYF. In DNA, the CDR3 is TGTGCCAGCAGTGTAGCGGCCCAAAGGGACAGTGCCTACGAGCAGTACTTC.

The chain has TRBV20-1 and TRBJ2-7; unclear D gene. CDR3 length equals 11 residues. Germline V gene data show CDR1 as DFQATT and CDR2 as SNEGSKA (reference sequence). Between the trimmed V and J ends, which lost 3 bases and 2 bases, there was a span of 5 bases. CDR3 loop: CSASPAYEQYF. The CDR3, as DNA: TGCAGTGCTAGTCCCGCCTACGAGCAGTACTTC.

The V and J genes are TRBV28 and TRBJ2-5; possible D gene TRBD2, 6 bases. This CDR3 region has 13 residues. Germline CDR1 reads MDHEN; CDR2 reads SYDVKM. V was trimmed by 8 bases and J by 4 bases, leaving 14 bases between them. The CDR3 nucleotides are TGTGCCAGCCAGGCCTGGGGAGGAGAGACCCAGTACTTC. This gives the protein CASQAWGGETQYF.

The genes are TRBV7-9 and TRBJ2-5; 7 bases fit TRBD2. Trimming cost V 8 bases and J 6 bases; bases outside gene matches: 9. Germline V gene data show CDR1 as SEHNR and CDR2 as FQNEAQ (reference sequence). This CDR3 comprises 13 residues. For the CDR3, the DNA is TGTGCCAGCCGGGGGGAGGGCGGTAAGACCCAGTACTTC. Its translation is CASRGEGGKTQYF.

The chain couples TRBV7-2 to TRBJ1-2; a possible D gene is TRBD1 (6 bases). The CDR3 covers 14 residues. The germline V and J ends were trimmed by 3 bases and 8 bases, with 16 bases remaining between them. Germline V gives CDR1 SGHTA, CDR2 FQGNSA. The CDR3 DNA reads TGTGCCAGCAGCTTCGGGCAGGGGAGTTACGGCTACACCTTC. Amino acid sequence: CASSFGQGSYGYTF.

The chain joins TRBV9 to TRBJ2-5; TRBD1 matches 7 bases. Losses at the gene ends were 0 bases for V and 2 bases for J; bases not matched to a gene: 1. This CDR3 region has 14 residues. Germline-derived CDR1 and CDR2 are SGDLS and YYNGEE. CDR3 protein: CASSVAGQQETQYF. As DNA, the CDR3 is TGTGCCAGCAGCGTAGCGGGACAGCAAGAGACCCAGTACTTC.